One and the same sample provided the 23 T cell receptor beta chains below, sequenced in a study of T cells in Graves' hyperthyroidism and ophthalmopathy. RNA transcripts served as the template for amplifying TCR beta CDR3 regions. The TCR CDR3 first-round RT-PCR relied on the HTBI primer set. MiXCR was run by TCRdb on the multiplex PCR reads, yielding one entry per CDR3 protein. This table holds 340,000 or so distinct CDR3 sequences, 15% to 20% found once. Sequencing was done on a sample of blood. These receptors were collected from a woman aged 45-65 years with Graves' hyperthyroidism.

V is TRBV2 and J is TRBJ2-3; 12 positions agree with TRBD2. Trimming cost V 8 bases and J 3 bases; bases outside gene matches: 3. This CDR3 comprises 14 residues. Looked up from germline, CDR1 is SNHLY and CDR2 is FYNNEI. CDR3 residues: CASLTSGGTDTQYF. The DNA of the CDR3 is TGTGCCAGCTTAACTAGCGGGGGGACAGATACGCAGTATTTT.

V usage is TRBV9 and J usage is TRBJ2-3; 9 bases are shared with TRBD1. This CDR3 is built from 16 residues. Germline V gene lookup returns CDR1 SGDLS and CDR2 YYNGEE. V lost 0 bases, J lost 2 bases, and 4 bases stayed unmatched. The CDR3, as DNA: TGTGCCAGCAGCGTAGTTGGGACAGGGTACACAGATACGCAGTATTTT. Amino acid sequence: CASSVVGTGYTDTQYF.

The chain carries TRBV2 and TRBJ1-4, with D unclear. This CDR3 is 14 amino acids long. Deletions cut 8 bases from V and 10 bases from J, with 20 bases between. Germline CDR1 and CDR2: SNHLY and FYNNEI. CDR3 nucleotides: TGTGCCAGCGGTGGGGTGGGGTATGTAGGAAAACTGTTTTTT. Protein: CASGGVGYVGKLFF.

This clonotype was recorded at least ten times. This chain joins TRBV11-2 and TRBJ1-2; tentatively, D is TRBD1 (5 bases). Germline V gene sequence: CDR1 SGHAT, CDR2 FQNNGV. Trimming stripped 5 bases from V and 4 bases from J, with 14 bases between. The CDR3 length is 14 residues. CDR3 sequence reads: CASSPARGPYGYTF. The CDR3 DNA reads TGTGCCAGCAGCCCCGCGCGGGGCCCCTATGGCTACACCTTC.

This clonotype appeared a few times. J is TRBJ2-7 and V is TRBV28, with D perhaps given as TRBD1 or TRBD2 (5 bases each). With 5 bases removed from V and 3 bases from J, the gap between germline ends came to 20 bases. Germline CDR1 MDHEN, CDR2 SYDVKM. The CDR3 covers 16 residues. The CDR3 DNA is TGTGCCAGCAGTCGGGGCGGGTCGAGTGTCCTCTACGAGCAGTACTTC. Translating gives CASSRGGSSVLYEQYF.

V is TRBV29-1 and J is TRBJ1-1; D unresolved. The germline V and J ends were trimmed by 6 bases and 3 bases, with 8 bases remaining between them. The CDR3 contains 11 residues. Germline-derived CDR1 and CDR2 are SQVTM and ANQGSEA. CDR3 nucleotides: TGCAGCGTCGGGGAGGACACTGAAGCTTTCTTT. Its translation: CSVGEDTEAFF.

This clonotype has a count of ten or more. The rearrangement uses TRBV6-1 and TRBJ2-7, with D uncertain. The CDR3 is 14 residues long. CDR1 is MNHNS and CDR2 is SASEGT in the germline V gene. The V gene lost 5 bases and the J gene lost 3 bases, with 14 bases spanning the gap. CDR3 coding DNA: TGTGCCAGCAGTACCGACAAACACTTCTACGAGCAGTACTTC. Translation: CASSTDKHFYEQYF.

Remarks on this clonotype: This likely comes from a read error, as the CDR3 has no conserved phenylalanine or tryptophan at its end. The chain links TRBV5-4 to TRBJ2-1; D uncertain. The ends were cut back, 0 bases at V and 9 bases at J, with 10 bases in the middle. Germline CDR1 and CDR2: SGHNT and YYREEE (reference sequence). The CDR3 is made up of 13 amino acids. The CDR3 spells CASSLGASREQFS. The CDR3 nucleotides are TGTGCCAGCAGCTTGGGTGCTAGTCGTGAGCAGTTCTCC.

This clonotype was recorded many times. J is TRBJ2-1 and V is TRBV6-2 or TRBV6-3, with 10 bases that match TRBD2. V dropped 5 bases and J dropped 7; count of bases not matched to a gene: 8. CDR3 size: 15 residues. Germline V gene lookup returns CDR1 MNHEY and CDR2 SVGEGT. The CDR3 sequence is CASSTQRGGFNEQFF. The CDR3 coding sequence is TGTGCCAGCAGTACCCAGCGGGGGGGGTTTAATGAGCAGTTCTTC.

This clonotype occurred many times. The chain's CDR3 is CASSYSGTLYEQYV. The DNA of the CDR3 is TGTGCCAGCAGTTACTCCGGGACTCTCTACGAGCAGTACGTC. V gene TRBV6-2 or TRBV6-3 combines with J gene TRBJ2-7; D possibly corresponds to TRBD2 (6 bases). Trimming cost V 0 bases and J 3 bases, with 9 bases left between them. The length of the CDR3 is 14 residues. Germline V gene sequence: CDR1 MNHEY, CDR2 SVGEGT.

This clonotype has only one observation. CDR3 sequence (DNA): TGTGCCAGCAGTTTGGGTCTAGGGACAGGGCGAGGCGACGAGCAGTACTTC. This gives the protein CASSLGLGTGRGDEQYF. The rearrangement joins TRBV12-3 or TRBV12-4 to TRBJ2-7, with TRBD1 identical over 9 bases. This CDR3 contains 17 residues. With 3 bases clipped from V and 5 bases from J, the junction kept 14 bases outside the gene matches.

This clonotype was counted ten times or more. This chain uses TRBV3-1 with TRBJ2-2; 7 nucleotides line up with TRBD2. V dropped 4 bases and J dropped 5; count of bases not matched to a gene: 4. This CDR3 has 14 residues. CDR1 is LGHDT, CDR2 YNNKEL, per germline (reference sequence). In nucleotides, the CDR3 is TGTGCCAGCAGCCCCAGGGAGGGGACCGGGGAGCTGTTTTTT. As protein: CASSPREGTGELFF.

The sample holds many counts of this clonotype. The V gene is TRBV6-1, the J gene TRBJ2-5; tentatively, D is TRBD1 or TRBD2 (5 bases each). Germline CDR1 reads MNHNS; CDR2 reads SASEGT. V was pared by 0 bases and J by 5 bases, with 10 bases between. This CDR3 is built from 14 residues. The CDR3 sequence: CASSEAGTEETQYF. CDR3 in DNA: TGTGCCAGCAGTGAAGCGGGGACGGAGGAGACCCAGTACTTC.

This clonotype was seen at least ten times. This chain links TRBV2 with TRBJ2-5; 12 bases agree with TRBD2. CDR3 length: 15 amino acids. The junction had 3 bases not matched to a gene; V was cut back by 6 bases and J by 1 base. CDR1 is SNHLY, CDR2 FYNNEI, per germline. CDR3 DNA: TGTGCCAGCAGGCTAGCGGGGGGGCTCCAAGAGACCCAGTACTTC. Its protein product is CASRLAGGLQETQYF.

The sample holds a few counts of this clonotype. This chain uses TRBV27 with TRBJ1-3; 7 positions agree with TRBD1. The germline gives CDR1 MNHEY, CDR2 SMNVEV (reference sequence). The CDR3 loop spans 16 amino acids. Losses at the gene ends were 4 bases for V and 2 bases for J; bases not matched to a gene: 8. In nucleotides, the CDR3 is TGTGCCAGCAGTTACGGACAGGCGAGCGCTGGAAACACCATATATTTT. Translating it yields CASSYGQASAGNTIYF.

The V call is TRBV28, the J call TRBJ2-3; D is undetermined. From germline, CDR1 is MDHEN and CDR2 SYDVKM. V was clipped by 8 bases and J by 7 bases, with 16 bases between them. CDR3 length: 13 amino acids. For the CDR3, the DNA is TGTGCCAGCTCGGGCCTCACCGGGTATACGCAGTATTTT. It codes for CASSGLTGYTQYF.

With regard to this clonotype: It may be a read error: a sequence one base away is much more abundant. The chain employs TRBV6-1 and TRBJ2-1, with TRBD2 matching over 10 bases. The CDR3 has 15 residues. Germline V gene lookup returns CDR1 MNHNS and CDR2 SASEGT. The CDR3 nucleotides are TGTGCCAGCAGCCTGACTAGCGGGTCCTACAATGGGCAGTTCTTC. This codes for CASSLTSGSYNGQFF.

This clonotype occurred once. V usage is TRBV29-1 and J usage is TRBJ1-6; 7 bases are a match to TRBD1. Per the germline V gene, CDR1 is SQVTM and CDR2 is ANQGSEA. The ends lost 6 bases at V and 5 bases at J; junction bases unmatched: 7. The CDR3 is made up of 14 amino acids. DNA of the CDR3: TGCAGCGTGGCCGTGGGACAGAATAATTCACCCCTCCACTTT. It is translated as CSVAVGQNNSPLHF.

This rearrangement joins TRBV14 to TRBJ1-2; 7 bases are a match to TRBD1. The CDR3 totals 15 residues. The ends lost 4 bases at V and 8 bases at J; junction bases unmatched: 13. Looked up from germline, CDR1 is SGHDN and CDR2 is FVKESK. CDR3: CASSRSGQAAKGYTF. CDR3 nucleotide sequence: TGTGCCAGCAGCCGATCCGGACAGGCCGCTAAGGGCTACACCTTC. Full variable domain (outside the CDR3, taken from reference TRBV14 and TRBJ1-2): EAGVTQFPSHSVIEKGQTVTLRCDPISGHDNLYWYRRVMGKEIKFLLHFVKESKQDESGMPNNRFLAERTGGTYSTLKVQPAELEDSGVYFCASSRSGQAAKGYTFGSGTRLTVV.

This clonotype was recorded many times. V usage is TRBV5-1 and J usage is TRBJ2-7; TRBD2 is a possible D gene (5 bases). The CDR3 has 14 residues. Trimming took 0 bases from V and 2 from J, leaving 9 bases between them. CDR1 and CDR2 (germline): SGHRS, YFSETQ. CDR3 sequence reads: CASSLALGTYEQYF. DNA of the CDR3: TGCGCCAGCAGCTTGGCCCTCGGGACCTACGAGCAGTACTTC.

This sequence joins TRBV5-1 and TRBJ2-3; 8 bases are a match to TRBD2. The CDR3 length is 16 residues. The J segment lost 2 bases and the V segment lost 4 bases, leaving 9 bases of the junction unmatched. Germline values: CDR1 SGHRS, CDR2 YFSETQ. CDR3 protein: CASSPTAGGVTDTQYF. DNA of the CDR3: TGCGCCAGCAGCCCGACGGCGGGGGGCGTCACAGATACGCAGTATTTT.

The sample holds a few counts of this clonotype. CDR3 in DNA: TGTGCCAGCAGCCAGGACAGGGGGCGAGCAGATACGCAGTATTTT. Its protein product is CASSQDRGRADTQYF. J is TRBJ2-3 and V is TRBV6-1; 11 bases map to TRBD1. This CDR3 contains 15 residues. Per germline, CDR1 MNHNS and CDR2 SASEGT. Unmatched junction bases numbered 6, after V lost 6 bases and J lost 4 bases.

This clonotype appeared many times. V gene TRBV5-1 combines with J gene TRBJ2-1; 8 nucleotides match TRBD1. Per the germline V gene, CDR1 is SGHRS and CDR2 is YFSETQ. After removal of 4 bases from V and 0 bases from J, the junction contained 6 bases not matched to a gene. CDR3 length: 16 residues. As DNA, the CDR3 is TGCGCCAGCAGCGCGGGACAGGTTAGCTCCTACAATGAGCAGTTCTTC. Residues: CASSAGQVSSYNEQFF.